Below are 5 T cell receptor beta chains sequenced from a single sample in a study of blood T cell repertoires in COVID-19. Some clones are missing from TCRdb's copy, which holds only in-frame ones; the method was immunoSEQ multiplex PCR. The table has about 190,000 clones, roughly 79% seen once. The sequenced material came from peripheral blood. The receptor source for this set is a man aged 55-75 years with active or convalescent COVID-19.

The chain carries TRBV2 and TRBJ2-5; D might be TRBD2 (6 bases). V was shortened by 3 bases and J by 5 bases, with 13 bases between the two germline ends. Germline values: CDR1 SNHLY, CDR2 FYNNEI. This CDR3 is built from 14 residues. CDR3 loop: CASSDSFAGETQYF. The CDR3 DNA follows: TGTGCCAGCAGTGATAGCTTCGCGGGGGAGACCCAGTACTTC.

The rearrangement joins TRBV7-9 to TRBJ1-1; 7 nucleotides line up with TRBD1. The germline V gene has CDR1 SEHNR and CDR2 FQNEAQ (reference sequence). This CDR3 spans 15 amino acids. J lost 4 bases, V lost 6 bases, and 11 bases had no gene match. DNA for the CDR3: TGTGCCAGCAGTCCAAGGGGGCGCGGGGTCACTGAAGCTTTCTTT. As protein: CASSPRGRGVTEAFF.

This chain connects TRBV4-1 to TRBJ2-5; the match to TRBD2 covers 8 bases. The CDR3 totals 16 residues. Trimming cost V 1 base and J 5 bases; bases outside gene matches: 9. Germline loops: CDR1 MGHRA, CDR2 YSYEKL. CDR3 residues: CASSQGNGRAMETQYF. CDR3 nucleotides: TGCGCCAGCAGCCAAGGCAACGGGAGGGCGATGGAGACCCAGTACTTC.

The V and J genes are TRBV9 and TRBJ2-5; 9 nucleotides line up with TRBD1. The CDR3 is 16 residues long. J was trimmed by 4 bases and V by 0 bases; bases with no gene match: 7. The V gene's germline CDR1 is SGDLS and CDR2 YYNGEE. The CDR3, as DNA: TGTGCCAGCAGCGTAGTGCCCACAGGGGGCGCAGAGACCCAGTACTTC. It is translated as CASSVVPTGGAETQYF.

This clone has a handful of counts. This chain links TRBV6-4 with TRBJ2-2; TRBD2 agrees at 7 bases. This CDR3 has 14 amino acids. Per the germline V gene, CDR1 is MRHNA and CDR2 is SNTAGT. V lost 4 bases to trimming and J lost 4 bases; unmatched junction nucleotides: 3. In DNA, the CDR3 is TGTGCCAGCAGTGCCCAGCGGGGCACCGGGGAGCTGTTTTTT. It encodes CASSAQRGTGELFF.